The 9 T cell receptor beta chains below come from one sample, sequenced in a study of T-cell reconstitution after alpha-beta-depleted transplantation in children. Preparation of the TCRbeta library involved a method that used unique molecular identifiers. TCRdb redid the calling of the PCR reads with MiXCR, one entry per CDR3 protein. The sample includes about 160,000 distinct CDR3 sequences, roughly 11% seen only once; the top ten take approximately 13%. This specimen consisted of PBMCs, obtained before TCRalphabeta/CD19-depleted stem cell transplant. The receptors were gathered from a boy aged 2 to 10 with acute myeloid leukemia, due to receive a stem cell transplant.

This clonotype appeared many times. The CDR3 bases are TGTGCCAGCAGTTACGGCGTAAGAGAGACCCAGTACTTC. Its protein is CASSYGVRETQYF. This chain uses TRBV6-5 with TRBJ2-5; D is unclear. This CDR3 contains 13 residues. Germline V CDR1 and CDR2: MNHEY, SVGAGI. Trimming shortened V by 2 bases and J by 4 bases, and 8 bases separated the two germline ends.

This clonotype was counted many times. This chain joins TRBV12-3 or TRBV12-4 and TRBJ1-5, with no clear D. This CDR3 is built from 15 residues. V shed 0 bases and J shed 7 bases, with 13 bases lying between them. For the CDR3, the DNA is TGTGCCAGCAGTTTAGCTGGAGGGCCTGAACAGCCCCAGCATTTT. Translating gives CASSLAGGPEQPQHF.

At least ten counts were recorded for this clonotype. This chain joins TRBV12-3 or TRBV12-4 and TRBJ2-7, with TRBD2 matching 8 bases. This CDR3 is 15 amino acids long. Losses at the gene ends were 2 bases for V and 2 bases for J; bases not matched to a gene: 5. The DNA for the CDR3 is TGTGCCAGCAGTTTAAGGGTAGCGGGACCCTACGAGCAGTACTTC. The encoded protein is CASSLRVAGPYEQYF.

This clonotype was seen ten or more times. The V gene is TRBV7-9, the J gene TRBJ2-1; TRBD1 matches 10 bases. J gave up 7 bases and V 1 base, and 7 bases lay outside the gene matches. Germline V gene data show CDR1 as SEHNR and CDR2 as FQNEAQ (reference sequence). The CDR3 runs to 16 residues. CDR3 protein: CASSLGTGDRGNEQFF. DNA of the CDR3: TGTGCCAGCAGCTTAGGGACAGGGGACAGGGGTAATGAGCAGTTCTTC.

The V and J genes are TRBV7-9 and TRBJ2-5; D is possibly TRBD1 or TRBD2 (5 bases each). The CDR3 runs to 16 residues. The ends were cut back, 5 bases at V and 4 bases at J, with 20 bases in the middle. From germline, CDR1 is SEHNR and CDR2 FQNEAQ (reference sequence). CDR3 coding DNA: TGTGCCAGCAGCGGATGGGGGATGTCGGGTAGAGAGACCCAGTACTTC. Encoded protein: CASSGWGMSGRETQYF.

Many counts were recorded for this clonotype. V is TRBV20-1 and J is TRBJ2-3; TRBD2 matches at 12 bases. Per germline, CDR1 DFQATT and CDR2 SNEGSKA (reference sequence). The length of the CDR3 is 15 residues. The V segment lost 5 bases and the J segment 0 bases; nucleotides outside the gene matches: 3. CDR3: CSARTSGASTDTQYF. CDR3 bases: TGCAGTGCTCGGACTAGCGGGGCTAGCACAGATACGCAGTATTTT.

This clonotype was picked up many times. CDR3: CASSDSKGDGANVLTF. CDR3 nucleotide sequence: TGTGCCAGCAGTGACTCGAAAGGGGATGGGGCCAACGTCCTGACTTTC. The chain couples TRBV6-4 to TRBJ2-6; D may be TRBD1 (5 bases). The CDR3 runs 16 residues. V was pared by 0 bases and J by 3 bases, with 9 bases between. Germline V gene data show CDR1 as MRHNA and CDR2 as SNTAGT.

This clonotype was seen at least ten times. The V and J genes are TRBV12-3 or TRBV12-4 and TRBJ2-3; the match to TRBD2 covers 9 bases. The CDR3 spans 16 residues. The J segment lost 0 bases and the V segment lost 6 bases, leaving 7 bases of the junction unmatched. CDR3 in amino acids: CASSRLAAASTDTQYF. The DNA for the CDR3 is TGTGCCAGCAGCCGACTAGCGGCCGCCAGCACAGATACGCAGTATTTT.

This clonotype appeared many times. The chain has TRBV6-5 and TRBJ2-3; 12 nucleotides line up with TRBD2. The CDR3 has 18 residues. Per germline, CDR1 MNHEY and CDR2 SVGAGI. V gave up 4 bases and J gave up 5 bases; unmatched junction bases: 13. In DNA, the CDR3 is TGTGCCAGCAGTTGGGCCAGCGGTCTAGCGGGGGGGCAAGATACGCAGTATTTT. Translated: CASSWASGLAGGQDTQYF.